This section outlines one T cell receptor (beta chain) sequence together with its context. This CDR3 comprises 11 residues. V shed 6 bases and J shed 5 bases, with 7 bases lying between them. This sample was taken from a study of blood T cell repertoires in COVID-19. Turning to the study itself: The origin of the acute and convalescent COVID-19 samples was the United States, Italy and Spain. From T cells, B-cell-depleted T cells, or PBMCs came the material, which was cDNA or gDNA.

Study processing details: Amplification of reference gene primers provided the estimated nucleated cell counts. Clones were sequenced by immunoSEQ multiplex PCR, and TCRdb holds only the in-frame ones, with some missing. V, J and clone size are those of that table, while D and trimming were read from the DNA. The table records approximately 82,000 clones, over 80% of them present only once. This receptor was taken from a woman aged 70-85 years with active or convalescent COVID-19. The gene calls are TRBV12-3 or TRBV12-4 and TRBJ1-1; D is unclear. The sequenced sample consisted of peripheral blood. In nucleotides, the CDR3 is TGTGCCAGCAGACTAGTAACTGAAGCTTTCTTT. It translates to CASRLVTEAFF.